This entry lists 9 T cell receptor beta chains sequenced from one sample in a study of T-cell memory formation after mild COVID-19. One entry per CDR3 protein results from TCRdb running MiXCR on the 5' RACE reads. The sample has about 430,000 distinct CDR3 sequences, 24% seen once. The material sequenced was PBMCs or a T cell subset sorted from them (not recorded which). The receptors here all came from an adult woman who had mild COVID-19 (a few samples of this study predate the infection). Cell type and time point are not known.

This clonotype was counted a few times. V usage is TRBV4-2 and J usage is TRBJ2-7, with 8 bases that match TRBD2. Germline-derived CDR1 and CDR2 are LGHNA and YNFKEQ. Trimming cost V 0 bases and J 4 bases; bases outside gene matches: 11. This CDR3 spans 17 amino acids. The CDR3 sequence: CASSQDAYGRAGYEQYF. CDR3 in DNA: TGTGCCAGCAGCCAAGATGCTTACGGGAGGGCCGGGTACGAGCAGTACTTC.

The chain couples TRBV3-1 to TRBJ2-7; D gene unclear. CDR3 size: 16 residues. V was cut by 0 bases and J by 0 bases, with 12 bases left in between. Germline V lookup: CDR1 LGHDT, CDR2 YNNKEL (reference sequence). CDR3 amino acids: CASSQDLKEFSYEQYF. The CDR3 DNA is TGTGCCAGCAGCCAAGATTTGAAGGAATTCTCCTACGAGCAGTACTTC.

J is TRBJ2-5 and V is TRBV24-1; TRBD1 matches 11 bases. CDR3 length: 17 amino acids. CDR1 and CDR2 (germline): KGHDR, SFDVKD. J lost 4 bases, V lost 4 bases, and 10 bases had no gene match. CDR3 region: CATSDLRTGGLGETQYF. CDR3 DNA sequence: TGTGCCACCAGTGACCTCCGGACAGGGGGCTTGGGAGAGACCCAGTACTTC.

The chain joins TRBV24-1 to TRBJ2-1; 10 bases match TRBD1. The CDR3 is 17 amino acids. Germline CDR1 and CDR2: KGHDR and SFDVKD. V lost 7 bases to trimming and J lost 10 bases; unmatched junction nucleotides: 18. In DNA, the CDR3 is TGTGCCACCAGCCTCGGTACCCCGGGACAGGGGTTAGGGGAGCAGTTCTTC. It codes for CATSLGTPGQGLGEQFF.

In this sample, this clonotype turned up a few times. The DNA for the CDR3 is TGTGCCAGCAGACATCAGGGTAATGAGAACACTGAAGCTTTCTTT. Its translation is CASRHQGNENTEAFF. The chain is built from TRBV7-9 and TRBJ1-1, with a weak D call TRBD1 (5 bases). The V gene lost 6 bases and the J gene lost 1 base, with 15 bases spanning the gap. The germline V gene has CDR1 SEHNR and CDR2 FQNEAQ (reference sequence). CDR3 length: 15 residues. Full variable domain (outside the CDR3, taken from reference TRBV7-9 and TRBJ1-1): DTGVSQNPRHKITKRGQNVTFRCDPISEHNRLYWYRQTLGQGPEFLTYFQNEAQLEKSRLLSDRFSAERPKGSFSTLEIQRTEQGDSAMYLCASRHQGNENTEAFFGQGTRLTVV.

This chain links TRBV12-3 or TRBV12-4 with TRBJ2-3; possibly TRBD2 for D (6 bases). The ends were cut back, 8 bases at V and 2 bases at J, with 17 bases in the middle. The CDR3 covers 15 residues. In nucleotides, the CDR3 is TGTGCCAGCCGAAGTTCGGCGGGGATCACAGATACGCAGTATTTT. It specifies CASRSSAGITDTQYF.

This chain uses TRBV20-1 with TRBJ2-2, with 10 nucleotides matching TRBD1. The CDR3 is 15 residues long. Unmatched junction bases numbered 8, after V lost 6 bases and J lost 4 bases. CDR1 and CDR2 from the germline V gene are DFQATT and SNEGSKA (reference sequence). The CDR3 spells CSAWAGQGLTGELFF. CDR3 coding DNA: TGCAGTGCCTGGGCGGGACAGGGGCTCACCGGGGAGCTGTTTTTT.

The chain uses TRBV12-3 or TRBV12-4 and TRBJ2-2, with D possibly TRBD2 on 5 matching bases. The CDR3 contains 13 residues. V lost 2 bases and J lost 9, with 10 bases in between. The CDR3 loop is CASSLIGIRELFF. In DNA, the CDR3 is TGTGCCAGCAGTTTAATCGGGATCAGGGAGCTGTTTTTT.

This clonotype was detected a few times. The chain uses TRBV12-3 or TRBV12-4 and TRBJ2-4; maybe TRBD2 (5 bases). Trimming stripped 10 bases from V and 15 bases from J, with 22 bases between. The CDR3 contains 12 residues. This chain's CDR3 is CATRKDGVQPYF. Here the CDR3 DNA reads TGTGCCACCAGGAAGGACGGGGTCCAACCGTACTTC.